One sample yielded the 12 T cell receptor beta chains listed below, sequenced in a study of blood T cell repertoires in COVID-19. The table came from immunoSEQ multiplex PCR; TCRdb's copy has only in-frame clones and leaves some out. The sample has 100,000 to 150,000 clones, over 75% seen once. The sequenced material came from peripheral blood. All receptors derive from an older woman with acute or convalescent COVID-19.

This chain joins TRBV4-3 and TRBJ2-6; TRBD1 is a possible D gene (6 bases). Trimming took 0 bases from V and 0 from J, leaving 6 bases between them. The CDR3 is 16 residues long. From germline, CDR1 is LGHNA and CDR2 YSLEER. The CDR3, as DNA: TGCGCCAGCAGCCAAGAGGGACACTCTGGGGCCAACGTCCTGACTTTC. Its translation: CASSQEGHSGANVLTF.

This chain connects TRBV4-3 to TRBJ2-2; 9 bases fit TRBD2. This CDR3 comprises 16 residues. CDR1 is LGHNA, CDR2 YSLEER, per germline. V shed 2 bases, J shed 11 bases, and the junction held 12 bases outside the gene matches. The CDR3 region is CASSQLGAGGPEELFF. The DNA of the CDR3 is TGCGCCAGCAGCCAATTGGGAGCGGGGGGCCCGGAAGAGCTGTTTTTT.

This sequence joins TRBV5-8 and TRBJ1-2; D is uncertain. The V end lost 5 bases, the J end lost 8 bases, and 10 bases lay between the germline ends. Germline V lookup: CDR1 SGHTS, CDR2 YDEGEE. The CDR3 has 11 residues. The CDR3 loop is CASSTFGGYTF. The CDR3 DNA reads as TGTGCCAGCAGTACCTTCGGGGGCTACACCTTC.

A few counts support this clone. The V and J genes are TRBV4-3 and TRBJ1-1; maybe TRBD1 (5 bases). CDR3 length: 15 amino acids. V lost 0 bases, J lost 5 bases, and 13 bases lay in between. CDR1 and CDR2 (germline): LGHNA, YSLEER. CDR3 nucleotides: TGCGCCAGCAGCCAAGACGTCGGGGGTGGAACTGAAGCTTTCTTT. Its protein product is CASSQDVGGGTEAFF.

J is TRBJ1-3 and V is TRBV5-4; TRBD1 matches at 7 bases. The ends lost 4 bases at V and 4 bases at J; junction bases unmatched: 11. Germline V gives CDR1 SGHNT, CDR2 YYREEE (reference sequence). CDR3 length: 16 amino acids. The CDR3 is CASSLRQGTTGNTIYF. The CDR3 nucleotides read TGTGCCAGCAGCCTGCGACAGGGAACGACCGGAAACACCATATATTTT.

The V gene is TRBV6-2 or TRBV6-3, the J gene TRBJ2-1, with TRBD2 matching 12 bases. The length of the CDR3 is 16 residues. Germline values: CDR1 MNHEY, CDR2 SVGEGT. J gave up 0 bases and V 4 bases, and 1 base lay outside the gene matches. The CDR3 reads CASSWTSGNSYNEQFF. CDR3 DNA: TGTGCCAGCAGTTGGACTAGCGGGAACTCCTACAATGAGCAGTTCTTC.

This clone has just a few counts. This sequence joins TRBV13 and TRBJ1-2, with D maybe TRBD1 (5 bases). The CDR3 is 14 amino acids. The V and J ends lost 4 bases and 4 bases respectively, with 13 bases between them. CDR1 PRHDT and CDR2 FYEKMQ come from the germline V gene (reference sequence). The DNA for the CDR3 is TGTGCCAGCAGCTCTGCCACAGGACGCTATGGCTACACCTTC. This gives the protein CASSSATGRYGYTF.

This clone was recorded once. The chain has TRBV5-8 and TRBJ1-5, with 12 bases matching TRBD1. CDR1 and CDR2 from the germline V gene are SGHTS and YDEGEE. V shed 4 bases and J 5 bases; nucleotides not matched to a gene: 10. The CDR3 spans 17 residues. Here the CDR3 reads CASSGGSGTGGYQPQHF. CDR3 DNA: TGTGCCAGCAGCGGAGGATCCGGGACAGGGGGCTATCAGCCCCAGCATTTT.

The chain employs TRBV6-1 and TRBJ1-4; 8 bases are shared with TRBD1. The CDR3 is made up of 17 amino acids. Per the germline V gene, CDR1 is MNHNS and CDR2 is SASEGT. Unmatched junction bases numbered 8, after V lost 1 base and J lost 4 bases. CDR3 DNA sequence: TGTGCCAGCAGTGAAGTGTGGCAGGGGGCAGGTAATGAAAAACTGTTTTTT. This codes for CASSEVWQGAGNEKLFF.

This chain uses TRBV29-1 with TRBJ1-2; TRBD1 aligns across 11 bases. CDR1 and CDR2 from the germline V gene are SQVTM and ANQGSEA. This CDR3 is built from 15 residues. With 1 base clipped from V and 7 bases from J, the junction kept 8 bases outside the gene matches. The CDR3 nucleotides read TGCAGCGTTGAAGGGACAGGGGGCTTAGTGAGTGGCTACACCTTC. Translated, it gives CSVEGTGGLVSGYTF.

V gene TRBV6-5 combines with J gene TRBJ1-2; D ambiguous. From germline, CDR1 is MNHEY and CDR2 SVGAGI. This CDR3 region has 12 residues. Trimming pared 7 bases from V and 4 bases from J, leaving 10 bases between. CDR3 sequence reads: CASTSGSYGYTF. CDR3 nucleotide sequence: TGTGCCAGCACTAGTGGATCCTATGGCTACACCTTC.

The chain employs TRBV24-1 and TRBJ2-5; 11 bases are a match to TRBD1. Germline CDR1 KGHDR, CDR2 SFDVKD. After removal of 3 bases from V and 4 bases from J, the junction contained 6 bases not matched to a gene. This CDR3 is 16 amino acids long. CDR3: CATSDTGTGGSETQYF. DNA for the CDR3: TGTGCCACCAGTGATACCGGGACAGGGGGATCAGAGACCCAGTACTTC.